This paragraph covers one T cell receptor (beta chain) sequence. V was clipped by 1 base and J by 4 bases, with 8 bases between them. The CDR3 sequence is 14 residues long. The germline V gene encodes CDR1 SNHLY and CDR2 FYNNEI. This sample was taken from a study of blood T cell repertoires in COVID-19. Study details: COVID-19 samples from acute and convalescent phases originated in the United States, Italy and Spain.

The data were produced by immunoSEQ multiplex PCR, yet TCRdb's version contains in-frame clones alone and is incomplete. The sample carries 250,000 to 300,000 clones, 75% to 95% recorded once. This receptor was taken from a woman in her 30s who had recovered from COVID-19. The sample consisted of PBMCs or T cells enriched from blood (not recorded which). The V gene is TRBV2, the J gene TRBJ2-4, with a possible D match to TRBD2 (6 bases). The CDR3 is CASSEGLVKNIQYF. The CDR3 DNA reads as TGTGCCAGCAGTGAAGGACTAGTAAAAAACATTCAGTACTTC.